Given below is one T cell receptor (beta chain) in context. Produced via immunoSEQ multiplex PCR; TCRdb's table is partial and in-frame only. Found here are about 120,000 clones, roughly four fifths of them singletons; the top ten hold 9.5% to 13%. This sample is part of a study of blood T cell repertoires in COVID-19. Overall study context: In each case, the material was cDNA or gDNA derived from T cells, B-cell-depleted T cells, or PBMCs.

CDR1 is KGHSH, CDR2 LQKENI, per germline. The CDR3 contains 12 residues. The V gene lost 5 bases and the J gene lost 5 bases, with 7 bases spanning the gap. Sequenced: peripheral blood. This chain joins TRBV18 and TRBJ2-1; the D is unclear. This sequence was found in a human donor in a cohort sampled during active COVID-19. In DNA, the CDR3 is TGTGCCAGCTCATCCTTAGACAATGAGCAGTTCTTC. Translating it yields CASSSLDNEQFF.